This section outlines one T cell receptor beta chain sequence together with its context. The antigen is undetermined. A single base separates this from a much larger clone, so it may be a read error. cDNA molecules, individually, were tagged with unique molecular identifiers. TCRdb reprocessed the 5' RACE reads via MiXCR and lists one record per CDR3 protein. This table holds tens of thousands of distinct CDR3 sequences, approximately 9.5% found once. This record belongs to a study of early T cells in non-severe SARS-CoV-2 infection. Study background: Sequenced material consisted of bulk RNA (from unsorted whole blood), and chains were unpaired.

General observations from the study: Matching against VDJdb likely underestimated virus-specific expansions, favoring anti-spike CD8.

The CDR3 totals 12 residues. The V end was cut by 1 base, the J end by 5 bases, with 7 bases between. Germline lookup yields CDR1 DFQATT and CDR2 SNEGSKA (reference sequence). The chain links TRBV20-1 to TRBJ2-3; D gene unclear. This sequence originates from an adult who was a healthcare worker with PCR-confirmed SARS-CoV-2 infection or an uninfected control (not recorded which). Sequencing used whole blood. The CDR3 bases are TGCAGTGCTAGAGCTAGGGTAGATACGCAGTATTTT. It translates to CSARARVDTQYF.